Sequencing of this TCR beta chain was carried out in a study of CD8 T cells in ankylosing spondylitis. TCRdb fed the 5' RACE reads into MiXCR, producing one record per CDR3 protein. The table has roughly 400,000 distinct CDR3 sequences, about a fifth seen once. This clonotype was detected only a few times. Its antigen is undetermined. Germline V gene sequence: CDR1 MDHEN, CDR2 SYDVKM. V trimming: 6 bases; J trimming: 4 bases; junction bases outside the gene matches: 3. The CDR3 runs 13 residues. Broader study findings: Made up of about eight highly homologous variants, a TCR beta motif appeared characteristic of ankylosing spondylitis blood. Disease-linked clones, CD8+, were relatively rare in peripheral blood. Disease-linked clones reportedly concentrated significantly in matched ankylosing spondylitis synovial fluid.

The clonotype was recovered from a male donor with ankylosing spondylitis. The chain couples TRBV28 to TRBJ2-1, with 7 bases fitting TRBD2. Source material: blood, either unsorted or a sorted T cell fraction (not recorded which). CDR3 residues: CASSGRPYNEQFF. CDR3 sequence (DNA): TGTGCCAGCAGCGGGAGGCCATACAATGAGCAGTTCTTC.